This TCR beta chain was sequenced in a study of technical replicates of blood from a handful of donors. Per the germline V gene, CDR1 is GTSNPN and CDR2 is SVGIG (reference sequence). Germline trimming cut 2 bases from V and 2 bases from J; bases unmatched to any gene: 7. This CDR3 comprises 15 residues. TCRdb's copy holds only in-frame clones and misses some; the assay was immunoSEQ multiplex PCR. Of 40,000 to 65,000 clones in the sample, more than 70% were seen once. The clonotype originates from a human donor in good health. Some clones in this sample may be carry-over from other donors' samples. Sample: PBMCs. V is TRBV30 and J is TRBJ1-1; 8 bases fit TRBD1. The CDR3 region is CAWSPPDRVNTEAFF. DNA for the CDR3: TGTGCCTGGAGTCCTCCGGACAGGGTAAACACTGAAGCTTTCTTT. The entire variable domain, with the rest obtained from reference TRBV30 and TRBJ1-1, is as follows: SQTIHQWPATLVQPVGSPLSLECTVEGTSNPNLYWYRQAAGRGLQLLFYSVGIGQISSEVPQNLSASRPQDRQFILSSKKLLLSDSGFYLCAWSPPDRVNTEAFFGQGTRLTVV.